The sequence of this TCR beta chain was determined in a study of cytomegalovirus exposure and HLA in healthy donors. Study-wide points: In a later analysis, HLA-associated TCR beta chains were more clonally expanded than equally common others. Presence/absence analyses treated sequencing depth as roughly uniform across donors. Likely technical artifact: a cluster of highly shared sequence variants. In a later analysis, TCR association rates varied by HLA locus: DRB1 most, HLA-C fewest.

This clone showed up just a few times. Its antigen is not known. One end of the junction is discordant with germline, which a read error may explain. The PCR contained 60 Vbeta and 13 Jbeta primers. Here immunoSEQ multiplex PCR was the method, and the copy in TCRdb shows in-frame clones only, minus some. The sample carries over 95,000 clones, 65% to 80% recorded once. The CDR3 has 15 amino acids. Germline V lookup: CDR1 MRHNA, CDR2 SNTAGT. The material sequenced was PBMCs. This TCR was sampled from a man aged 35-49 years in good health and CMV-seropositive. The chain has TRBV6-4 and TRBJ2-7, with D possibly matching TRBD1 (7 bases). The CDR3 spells CASSYSGDSSYEQYF. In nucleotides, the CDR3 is TGTGCCAGCAGTTACTCGGGGGACAGCTCCTACGAGCAGTACTTC.